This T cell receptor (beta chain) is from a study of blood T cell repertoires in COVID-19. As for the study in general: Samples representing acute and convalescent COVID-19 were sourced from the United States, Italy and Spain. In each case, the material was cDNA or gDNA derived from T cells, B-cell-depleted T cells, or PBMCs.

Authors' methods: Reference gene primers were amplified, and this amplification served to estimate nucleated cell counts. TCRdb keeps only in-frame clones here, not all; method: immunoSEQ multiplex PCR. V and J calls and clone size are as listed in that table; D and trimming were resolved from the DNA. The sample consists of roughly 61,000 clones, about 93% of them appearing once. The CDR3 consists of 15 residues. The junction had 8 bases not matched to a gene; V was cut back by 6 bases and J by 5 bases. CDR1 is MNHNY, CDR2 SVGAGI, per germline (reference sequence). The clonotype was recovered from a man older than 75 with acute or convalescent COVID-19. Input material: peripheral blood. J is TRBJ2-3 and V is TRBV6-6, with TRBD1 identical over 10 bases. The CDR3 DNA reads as TGTGCCAGCAGCCTAGGACAGGGGGGAGGAGATACGCAGTATTTT. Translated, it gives CASSLGQGGGDTQYF.